The 27 T cell receptor beta chains below all came from one sample that was sequenced in a study of cytomegalovirus exposure and HLA in healthy donors. PCR used 60 Vbeta primers and 13 Jbeta primers. Assay used: immunoSEQ multiplex PCR; TCRdb lists only in-frame clones, some missing. In the table there are about 120,000 clones, approximately 74% of which are singletons. Source material: PBMCs. All receptors derive from a middle-aged woman in good health and CMV-seropositive.

The V and J genes are TRBV7-3 and TRBJ2-6; maybe TRBD1 (5 bases). The CDR3 extends over 16 amino acids. V lost 3 bases to trimming and J lost 0 bases, with 9 bases between them. Germline assignment: CDR1 SGHTA and CDR2 FQGTGA. CDR3 region: CASSFGTGSGANVLTF. CDR3 in DNA: TGTGCCAGCAGCTTTGGAACAGGCTCTGGGGCCAACGTCCTGACTTTC.

The chain carries TRBV6-1 and TRBJ1-6, with 7 bases identical to TRBD1. Trimming removed 6 bases from V and 5 bases from J; junction bases left unmatched: 7. The length of the CDR3 is 15 residues. The V gene's germline CDR1 is MNHNS and CDR2 SASEGT. CDR3 region: CASSRRGTDNSPLHF. The CDR3 nucleotides read TGTGCCAGCAGCCGCAGAGGGACAGATAATTCACCCCTCCACTTT.

The rearrangement joins TRBV5-8 to TRBJ1-6, with 8 positions matching TRBD1. Per the germline V gene, CDR1 is SGHTS and CDR2 is YDEGEE. J gave up 0 bases and V 2 bases, and 7 bases lay outside the gene matches. The CDR3 consists of 18 residues. The CDR3 is CASSFDRGSSSYNSPLHF. The CDR3 DNA reads as TGTGCCAGCAGCTTTGACAGGGGTTCGAGCTCCTATAATTCACCCCTCCACTTT.

This chain connects TRBV5-4 to TRBJ2-1, with 8 positions matching TRBD2. V trimming: 4 bases; J trimming: 3 bases; junction bases outside the gene matches: 12. This CDR3 has 17 residues. Germline CDR1 and CDR2: SGHNT and YYREEE (reference sequence). As DNA, the CDR3 is TGTGCCAGCAGCATAGGGGGAACTAGCGGAGGCTACAATGAGCAGTTCTTC. Its protein is CASSIGGTSGGYNEQFF.

This clone turned up a few times. The V call is TRBV20-1, the J call TRBJ2-1; D not resolved. CDR1 is DFQATT, CDR2 SNEGSKA, per germline (reference sequence). V shed 6 bases and J shed 5 bases, with 8 bases lying between them. The CDR3 consists of 11 residues. CDR3 nucleotides: TGCAGTGCCCCCACTCACAATGAGCAGTTCTTC. Its translation is CSAPTHNEQFF.

The gene calls are TRBV19 and TRBJ2-1, with TRBD2 matching over 13 bases. The germline V gene encodes CDR1 LNHDA and CDR2 SQIVND (reference sequence). This CDR3 region has 18 residues. V shed 6 bases and J 0 bases; nucleotides not matched to a gene: 8. The CDR3 spells CASRATSGRTFSYNEQFF. The CDR3 coding sequence is TGTGCCAGTAGAGCGACTAGCGGGAGGACTTTCTCCTACAATGAGCAGTTCTTC.

The chain is built from TRBV6-1 and TRBJ1-1; the match to TRBD1 covers 8 bases. Germline CDR1 is MNHNS and CDR2 is SASEGT. V lost 7 bases and J lost 10; bases outside the gene matches: 14. This CDR3 comprises 14 residues. CDR3: CASNSGGAGPRAFF. The CDR3 DNA is TGTGCCAGCAACTCAGGGGGCGCGGGTCCAAGAGCTTTCTTT.

The genes are TRBV7-2 and TRBJ2-7, with 7 bases aligning to TRBD1. Germline V gene lookup returns CDR1 SGHTA and CDR2 FQGNSA. J gave up 2 bases and V 5 bases, and 3 bases lay outside the gene matches. The length of the CDR3 is 13 residues. Here the CDR3 DNA reads TGTGCCAGCAGCCGGGACAGAACCTACGAGCAGTACTTC. Its translation is CASSRDRTYEQYF. Full variable domain (missing parts from reference TRBV7-2 and TRBJ2-7): GAGVSQSPSNKVTEKGKDVELRCDPISGHTALYWYRQSLGQGLEFLIYFQGNSAPDKSGLPSDRFSAERTGGSVSTLTIQRTQQEDSAVYLCASSRDRTYEQYFGPGTRLTVT.

In regard to this clone: A junction boundary mismatches the germline segment, possibly from a read error. The V call is TRBV7-7, the J call TRBJ2-5; D is ambiguous. The CDR3 consists of 13 residues. CDR1 and CDR2 (germline): SSHAT, FNYEAQ (reference sequence). CDR3 in amino acids: CASSPDLLETQYF. CDR3 DNA: TGTGCTAGCAGTCCAGACTTATTAGAGACCCAGTACTTC.

V gene TRBV5-1 combines with J gene TRBJ1-3, with D possibly TRBD1 on 6 matching bases. CDR1 and CDR2 (germline): SGHRS, YFSETQ. V was cut by 0 bases and J by 0 bases, with 7 bases left in between. This CDR3 has 15 amino acids. In nucleotides, the CDR3 is TGCGCCAGCAGCTTGGAGGGGGACTCTGGAAACACCATATATTTT. This gives the protein CASSLEGDSGNTIYF.

The CDR3 region has the DNA TGTGCCAGCAGCCTTCCCTACAGGGGAACGGGCACAGATACGCAGTATTTT. This gives the protein CASSLPYRGTGTDTQYF. V gene TRBV5-6 combines with J gene TRBJ2-3, with 7 bases lining up with TRBD1. The V segment lost 4 bases and the J segment 1 base; nucleotides outside the gene matches: 12. This CDR3 is built from 17 residues. The germline V gene has CDR1 SGHDT and CDR2 YYEEEE.

Regarding this clone: The same CDR3 is also encoded by other DNA sequences in this sample. The rearrangement uses TRBV15 and TRBJ1-6, with D hard to call. Germline V gene sequence: CDR1 LNHNV, CDR2 YYDKDF (reference sequence). V lost 0 bases and J lost 11, with 11 bases in between. The CDR3 spans 14 residues. CDR3 bases: TGTGCCACCAGCAGAGAGCGGAGAGTTGCACCCCTCCACTTT. It encodes CATSRERRVAPLHF.

This clone was detected once. The chain carries TRBV7-2 and TRBJ2-3; 8 nucleotides agree with TRBD2. This CDR3 has 16 residues. Germline lookup yields CDR1 SGHTA and CDR2 FQGNSA. The ends lost 4 bases at V and 3 bases at J; junction bases unmatched: 9. The CDR3: CASSSSPGLVTDTQYF. CDR3 coding DNA: TGTGCCAGCAGCTCTTCCCCGGGACTAGTAACAGATACGCAGTATTTT.

This chain's CDR3 is CASSLSGRGETQYF. Here the CDR3 DNA reads TGTGCCAGCAGCCTCAGCGGGAGGGGAGAGACCCAGTACTTC. The chain joins TRBV5-8 to TRBJ2-5, with 10 nucleotides matching TRBD2. Germline CDR1 and CDR2: SGHTS and YDEGEE. The CDR3 has 14 residues. V shed 4 bases and J 4 bases; nucleotides not matched to a gene: 4.

The CDR3 DNA sequence: TGTGCCAGCACCCCCCCGCGGGGAGATACGCAGTATTTT. This translates into CASTPPRGDTQYF. V gene TRBV6-1 combines with J gene TRBJ2-3; D possibly corresponds to TRBD2 (6 bases). The germline gives CDR1 MNHNS, CDR2 SASEGT. This CDR3 is built from 13 residues. Trimming pared 7 bases from V and 5 bases from J, leaving 13 bases between.

Only one count was recorded for this clone. The chain uses TRBV10-1 and TRBJ2-1; 13 bases align to TRBD2. Trimming removed 5 bases from V and 2 bases from J; junction bases left unmatched: 9. From germline, CDR1 is WNHNN and CDR2 SYGVQD (reference sequence). The CDR3 runs 18 residues. The CDR3 coding sequence is TGCGCCAGCAGTCCCGGGACTAGCGGGGCCACCCCCTACAATGAGCAGTTCTTC. Its protein is CASSPGTSGATPYNEQFF.

The chain joins TRBV4-2 to TRBJ2-7, with D perhaps TRBD1 (5 bases). V lost 0 bases, J lost 0 bases, and 15 bases lay in between. This CDR3 is 17 amino acids long. CDR1 LGHNA and CDR2 YNFKEQ come from the germline V gene. CDR3 coding DNA: TGTGCCAGCAGCCAAGATGGGGCAGGGCCTCTCTCCTACGAGCAGTACTTC. Protein product: CASSQDGAGPLSYEQYF.

This chain connects TRBV5-1 to TRBJ2-1, with 7 positions matching TRBD2. With 1 base clipped from V and 9 bases from J, the junction kept 19 bases outside the gene matches. Per germline, CDR1 SGHRS and CDR2 YFSETQ. This CDR3 contains 18 residues. CDR3 nucleotides: TGCGCCAGCAGCTTGCCTGGCGGGAGCCCTAAGCAATGGGGTGAGCAGTTCTTC. It specifies CASSLPGGSPKQWGEQFF.

The chain links TRBV7-6 to TRBJ2-1, with TRBD2 as a possible D gene (6 bases). V was cut by 2 bases and J by 9 bases, with 8 bases left in between. The V gene's germline CDR1 is SGHVS and CDR2 FNYEAQ. CDR3 length equals 12 residues. This CDR3 reads CASSLWRGEQFF. CDR3 in DNA: TGTGCCAGCAGCTTATGGAGGGGTGAGCAGTTCTTC. Full variable domain (remainder filled in from reference TRBV7-6 and TRBJ2-1): GAGVSQSPRYKVTKRGQDVALRCDPISGHVSLYWYRQALGQGPEFLTYFNYEAQQDKSGLPNDRFSAERPEGSISTLTIQRTEQRDSAMYRCASSLWRGEQFFGPGTRLTVL.

The rearrangement joins TRBV11-2 to TRBJ1-6, with D possibly TRBD1 on 6 matching bases. CDR3 length equals 17 residues. Germline values: CDR1 SGHAT, CDR2 FQNNGV. V lost 2 bases to trimming and J lost 7 bases, with 18 bases between them. This CDR3 reads CASSLLVSGRGNSPLHF. The CDR3 region has the DNA TGTGCCAGCAGCTTATTGGTATCAGGGAGGGGGAATTCACCCCTCCACTTT.

Only a few counts were recorded for this clone. The chain combines TRBV28 with TRBJ1-3, with 9 bases aligning to TRBD1. V shed 10 bases and J 2 bases; nucleotides not matched to a gene: 15. The germline V gene has CDR1 MDHEN and CDR2 SYDVKM. CDR3 size: 17 residues. CDR3 region: CATRGQGFVSAGNTIYF. The CDR3 DNA follows: TGTGCCACCCGGGGACAGGGCTTTGTGAGCGCTGGAAACACCATATATTTT. Together with reference TRBV28 and TRBJ1-3, the CDR3 gives the full variable domain: DVKVTQSSRYLVKRTGEKVFLECVQDMDHENMFWYRQDPGLGLRLIYFSYDVKMKEKGDIPEGYSVSREKKERFSLILESASTNQTSMYLCATRGQGFVSAGNTIYFGEGSWLTVV.

This chain connects TRBV9 to TRBJ2-7; TRBD2 aligns across 7 bases. CDR3 length: 13 amino acids. The germline V gene encodes CDR1 SGDLS and CDR2 YYNGEE. Trimming took 6 bases from V and 3 from J; bases not matched to a gene: 6. Here the CDR3 reads CASNRAGVYEQYF. Written as DNA, the CDR3 is TGTGCCAGCAATAGGGCGGGAGTCTACGAGCAGTACTTC.

This clone has a single count. The chain employs TRBV19 and TRBJ1-5, with TRBD1 identical over 8 bases. The V gene end was trimmed by 4 bases and the J gene end by 6 bases; junction bases not matched to a gene: 5. The CDR3 contains 14 residues. Germline loops: CDR1 LNHDA, CDR2 SQIVND (reference sequence). The DNA of the CDR3 is TGTGCCAGTAGTAACCGACAGGGGATTCAGCCCCAGCATTTT. Its protein is CASSNRQGIQPQHF.

A remark on this clone: Relative to the germline gene, one junction end is altered; a read error may explain this. The J gene is TRBJ2-1, the V gene TRBV7-7; a weak D match, TRBD2 (5 bases). The CDR3 has 14 residues. CDR1 and CDR2 (germline): SSHAT, FNYEAQ (reference sequence). The CDR3 bases are TGTGCTAGCAGCACTAGTGAGGGCTTGAGTGAGCAGTTCTTC. The encoded protein is CASSTSEGLSEQFF.

The chain carries TRBV5-1 and TRBJ1-1, with 7 bases lining up with TRBD1. From germline, CDR1 is SGHRS and CDR2 YFSETQ. The V and J ends lost 4 bases and 2 bases, in that order; junction bases with no gene match: 14. The CDR3 is made up of 17 amino acids. The CDR3 DNA reads as TGCGCCAGCAGCAGAAAGGCGAGGGACAGCTCTAACACTGAAGCTTTCTTT. Translated, it gives CASSRKARDSSNTEAFF.

This clone has only one observation. The chain carries TRBV29-1 and TRBJ2-1; possible D gene TRBD2, 6 bases. The CDR3 is 14 residues long. Germline CDR1 and CDR2: SQVTM and ANQGSEA. Trimming pared 3 bases from V and 0 bases from J, leaving 9 bases between. CDR3 in DNA: TGCAGCGTTGAGCAACTAGCCTCCTACAATGAGCAGTTCTTC. It codes for CSVEQLASYNEQFF.

This rearrangement joins TRBV11-3 to TRBJ1-3; D gene ambiguous. The CDR3 length is 15 residues. The germline gives CDR1 SGHNT, CDR2 YENEEA. V gave up 5 bases and J gave up 0 bases, with 11 bases separating them. CDR3 sequence reads: CASSPDGSSGNTIYF. DNA for the CDR3: TGTGCCAGCAGCCCAGACGGGAGCTCTGGAAACACCATATATTTT.